The rows below give T cell receptor beta chains drawn from one sample of a study of blood T cell repertoires in COVID-19. Clones were read by immunoSEQ multiplex PCR, and TCRdb kept only the in-frame ones, dropping some. This table has approximately 300,000 clones, 70% to 90% appearing once. Sequenced input: PBMCs or T cells enriched from blood (not recorded which). All receptors come from a woman in her twenties or thirties who had recovered from COVID-19. The CDR3 runs from the conserved cysteine through the conserved F or W. A D gene is named only where the DNA matches it firmly. Size values are once, few and many counts, or a class for expanded clones, and some rows have none.

V gene	D gene	clone size	J gene	CDR3 DNA	CDR3 protein
TRBV19	TRBD1	-	TRBJ2-1	TGTGCCAGTAGTATCGGACAGGGGAACAATGAGCAGTTCTTC	CASSIGQGNNEQFF
TRBV6-4	TRBD1	once	TRBJ2-5	TGTGCCAGCAGCCAGGGGGCAGGGGGAGGCCAAGAGACCCAGTACTTC	CASSQGAGGGQETQYF
TRBV10-1	-	-	TRBJ2-7	TGCGCCAGCATCGAAGGAGCAAAGCGCCTCTTC	CASIEGAKRLF
TRBV5-4	TRBD1	-	TRBJ1-3	TGTGCCAGCAGCCCGGGGACAGCGACTGGAAACACCATATATTTT	CASSPGTATGNTIYF
TRBV7-3	-	-	TRBJ2-2	TGTGCCAGCAGCTTATCGGAGACCGGGGAGCTGTTTTTT	CASSLSETGELFF
TRBV19	-	-	TRBJ1-5	TGTGCCAGTAGTATAGCGGTCGGTCAGCCCCAGCATTTT	CASSIAVGQPQHF
TRBV7-8	TRBD1	-	TRBJ2-4	TGTGCCAGCAGCCCGGACAGGGCGGGCAAAAACATTCAGTACTTC	CASSPDRAGKNIQYF
TRBV5-6	-	-	TRBJ1-1	TGTGCCAGCAGCTTTGCGGGCGTTGGGAGGGCTTTCTTT	CASSFAGVGRAFF
TRBV5-1	-	-	TRBJ1-2	TGCGCCAGCAGCTTGGCCTCACAAACTCAGGGACAAGGCTACACCTTC	CASSLASQTQGQGYTF
TRBV5-4	TRBD1	-	TRBJ2-7	TGTGCCAGCAGCTCCCGGGACAGGGGGCTCTACGAGCAGTACTTC	CASSSRDRGLYEQYF
TRBV3-1/TRBV3-2	-	-	TRBJ1-1	TGTGCCAGCAGCCAAGAGGTGGCAGGGGCTGAAGCTTTCTTT	CASSQEVAGAEAFF
TRBV4-2	-	-	TRBJ1-5	TGTGCCAGCAGCCCGGGGATCAATCAGCCCCAGCATTTT	CASSPGINQPQHF
TRBV3-1/TRBV3-2	-	-	TRBJ1-1	TGTGCCAGCAGCCAGCAGGGAAGCACTGAAGCTTTCTTT	CASSQQGSTEAFF
TRBV5-1	TRBD2	-	TRBJ2-1	TGCGCCCGCAGCCCTCTTTGGCGGGGGGGGGATGAGCAGTTCTTC	CARSPLWRGGDEQFF
TRBV21-1	-	-	TRBJ2-4	TGTGCCAGCAGCAAGGGGGGGGCGGGAGCCAAAAACATTCAGTACTTC	CASSKGGAGAKNIQYF
TRBV7-3	-	-	TRBJ2-3	TGTGCCAGCAGCCGGGGACTTAGCACAGATACGCAGTATTTT	CASSRGLSTDTQYF
TRBV2	TRBD1	-	TRBJ2-5	TGTGCCCAGGGCAGGGGGCAAGGGATAGGAGAGACCCAGTACTTC	CAQGRGQGIGETQYF
TRBV7-9	-	-	TRBJ2-7	TGTGCCAGCAGCTTCGGAGTAAACGAGCAGTACTTC	CASSFGVNEQYF
TRBV4-1	-	-	TRBJ1-2	TGCGCCAGCAGCCACCGGGACAAAGAGAACTATGGCTACACCTTC	CASSHRDKENYGYTF
TRBV6-5	TRBD1	-	TRBJ1-5	TGTGCCAGTGGGACAGGGTGGAATCAGCCCCAGCATTTT	CASGTGWNQPQHF
TRBV20-1	-	-	TRBJ2-7	TGCAGTGCTAGATCTTCCGAGCAGTACTTC	CSARSSEQYF
TRBV4-1	-	few	TRBJ1-5	TGCGCCAGCAGCCAGGCCCCCGGCGGGGATCAGCCCCAGCATTTT	CASSQAPGGDQPQHF
TRBV6-5	-	once	TRBJ2-2	TGTGCCAGAAGGGAGGTCACCGGGGAGCTGTTTTTT	CARREVTGELFF
TRBV5-1	-	-	TRBJ1-2	TGCGCCAGCAGCCCGGGGGGGGGCAGCTATGGCTACACCTTC	CASSPGGGSYGYTF
TRBV30	-	-	TRBJ1-5	TGTGCCTGGAGTGTACCGGGGTATGGGGAGCAGCCCCAGCATTTT	CAWSVPGYGEQPQHF
TRBV2	-	-	TRBJ1-2	TGTGCCAGCAGCCGCGACATCTATGGCTACACCTTC	CASSRDIYGYTF
TRBV28	-	-	TRBJ1-1	TGTGCCAGCGGAGACAGGCCCACTGAAGCTTTCTTT	CASGDRPTEAFF
TRBV5-6	-	-	TRBJ1-5	TGTGCCAGCAGCCAGGCTTCCCATCGAGACAACAATCAGCCCCAGCATTTT	CASSQASHRDNNQPQHF
TRBV19	-	-	TRBJ1-3	TGTGCCAGTAGTACTCAGGGAACTGGAAACACCATATATTTT	CASSTQGTGNTIYF
TRBV7-9	TRBD1	-	TRBJ1-2	TGTGCCAGCAGCCCCATGGACAGGGATGGCTACACCTTC	CASSPMDRDGYTF
TRBV19	TRBD2	-	TRBJ2-5	TGTGCCAGTAGTATTTCTAGCGGGGGGACCCAGGGGTCCAAAGAGACCCAGTACTTC	CASSISSGGTQGSKETQYF
TRBV7-9	-	-	TRBJ2-5	TGTGCCAGCAGCTTCAGTCAGGGCTCCCAAGAGACCCAGTACTTC	CASSFSQGSQETQYF
TRBV6-5	TRBD2	-	TRBJ2-3	TGTGCCAGCAGTTACGGGGGGGGGTCTTCAGATACGCAGTATTTT	CASSYGGGSSDTQYF
TRBV19	TRBD1	-	TRBJ2-7	TGTGCCAGTAGTGTAACCGGGACAGGGGGCGGCGAGCAGTACTTC	CASSVTGTGGGEQYF
TRBV4-1	-	-	TRBJ2-3	TGCGCCAGCAGCCAAGAGGGTGCCGGGGGGCAGTATTTT	CASSQEGAGGQYF
TRBV21-1	-	-	TRBJ2-7	TGTGCCAGCAGCACACGACAGGAGACCTACGAGCAGTACTTC	CASSTRQETYEQYF
TRBV19	TRBD1	-	TRBJ2-5	TGTGCCAGTAGTATAGTGACAGGGCAGGGAAAGACCCAGTACTTC	CASSIVTGQGKTQYF
TRBV6-5	TRBD1	-	TRBJ1-2	TGTGCCAGCAGGGGGACAGGGGACTATGGCTACACCTTC	CASRGTGDYGYTF
TRBV2	-	-	TRBJ1-1	TGTGCCATCGGGGGGTTGGCCAGGCCCACTGAAGCTTTCTTT	CAIGGLARPTEAFF
TRBV7-9	-	-	TRBJ1-2	TGTGCCAGCACCCCAGGATTCTATGGCTACACCTTC	CASTPGFYGYTF
TRBV30	TRBD2	-	TRBJ2-1	TGTGCCTGGGCCCGAGCGGGGGGCTCCTACAATGAGCAGTTCTTC	CAWARAGGSYNEQFF
TRBV5-1	-	-	TRBJ1-1	TGCGCCAGCAGCTCGGGGACTGGGAACACTGAAGCTTTCTTT	CASSSGTGNTEAFF
TRBV5-1	TRBD1	-	TRBJ1-6	TGCGCCAGCAGCTTGGCAGGGGGCCTCAATAATTCACCCCTCCACTTT	CASSLAGGLNNSPLHF
TRBV19	TRBD2	-	TRBJ2-2	TGTGCCAGTAGTATTCGGCGGGGGGAAGCCGGGGAGCTGTTTTTT	CASSIRRGEAGELFF
TRBV30	-	-	TRBJ2-1	TGTGCCTGGAGTGTCTATTACAGGGAAAATGAGCAGTTCTTC	CAWSVYYRENEQFF
TRBV5-1	-	few	TRBJ2-1	TGCGCCAGCAGCTTTAGCTGGGATGAGCAGTTCTTC	CASSFSWDEQFF
TRBV30	-	-	TRBJ1-1	TGTGCCTGGAGTGCCACCCCAGGGAAAGGGGAAGCTTTCTTT	CAWSATPGKGEAFF
TRBV7-2	-	-	TRBJ2-5	TGTGCCAGCAGCACTCCGGGACAACTCTGGGAGACCCAGTACTTC	CASSTPGQLWETQYF
TRBV2	TRBD2	-	TRBJ2-1	TGTGCCAGCAGCAGGACTAGCGAGTACTACAATGAGCAGTTCTTC	CASSRTSEYYNEQFF